One and the same sample provided the 22 T cell receptor beta chains below, sequenced in a study of cytomegalovirus exposure and HLA in healthy donors. Assay used: immunoSEQ multiplex PCR; TCRdb lists only in-frame clones, some missing. The table lists 55,000 to 75,000 clones, more than 85% of them singletons. Material for sequencing was PBMCs. These TCRs come from a woman between 18 and 30 years old in good health and CMV-seropositive.

This clone was counted a few times. This chain connects TRBV5-6 to TRBJ1-6, with D possibly TRBD1 on 5 matching bases. CDR1 SGHDT and CDR2 YYEEEE come from the germline V gene. This CDR3 comprises 14 residues. V was shortened by 2 bases and J by 6 bases, with 9 bases between the two germline ends. CDR3 sequence reads: CASSLDSFNSPLHF. In DNA, the CDR3 is TGTGCCAGCAGCTTAGACAGTTTTAATTCACCCCTCCACTTT.

This chain links TRBV2 with TRBJ1-1; weak D call: TRBD1 (6 bases). CDR1 is SNHLY and CDR2 is FYNNEI in the germline V gene. CDR3 size: 14 residues. V was clipped by 4 bases and J by 1 base, with 10 bases between them. As DNA, the CDR3 is TGTGCCAGCAGTGTAGGGGGGGCGAACACTGAAGCTTTCTTT. It codes for CASSVGGANTEAFF.

This chain connects TRBV9 to TRBJ2-7; 7 nucleotides line up with TRBD1. Germline CDR1 and CDR2: SGDLS and YYNGEE. CDR3 length equals 18 residues. Trimming cost V 0 bases and J 2 bases; bases outside gene matches: 14. CDR3 sequence: CASSVDVTGTTRAYEQYF. The CDR3, as DNA: TGTGCCAGCAGCGTAGACGTGACAGGGACGACGAGAGCCTACGAGCAGTACTTC.

The V call is TRBV7-2, the J call TRBJ1-4; tentatively, D is TRBD1 (6 bases). Between the trimmed V and J ends, which lost 5 bases and 6 bases, there was a span of 19 bases. Looked up from germline, CDR1 is SGHTA and CDR2 is FQGNSA. The CDR3 has 16 residues. The CDR3: CASSPGGRGPYEKLFF. DNA for the CDR3: TGTGCCAGCAGCCCCGGGGGGCGAGGGCCTTATGAAAAACTGTTTTTT. Variable domain in full (rest from reference TRBV7-2 and TRBJ1-4): GAGVSQSPSNKVTEKGKDVELRCDPISGHTALYWYRQSLGQGLEFLIYFQGNSAPDKSGLPSDRFSAERTGGSVSTLTIQRTQQEDSAVYLCASSPGGRGPYEKLFFGSGTQLSVL.

CDR3 residues: CASKRTGWNNEQFF. In DNA, the CDR3 is TGTGCCAGCAAAAGGACAGGATGGAACAATGAGCAGTTCTTC. This chain connects TRBV2 to TRBJ2-1; 7 bases align to TRBD1. Trimming cost V 7 bases and J 5 bases; bases outside gene matches: 8. The CDR3 covers 14 residues. Germline V gives CDR1 SNHLY, CDR2 FYNNEI.

This clone was seen once. V usage is TRBV4-3 and J usage is TRBJ1-2; D is possibly TRBD1 (5 bases). Trimming stripped 1 base from V and 3 bases from J, with 9 bases between. Per the germline V gene, CDR1 is LGHNA and CDR2 is YSLEER. The CDR3 consists of 14 residues. The CDR3: CASSQVRGDYGYTF. CDR3 nucleotide sequence: TGCGCCAGCAGCCAAGTCCGGGGGGACTATGGCTACACCTTC.

The chain joins TRBV7-9 to TRBJ1-5; possibly TRBD1 for D (5 bases). Per the germline V gene, CDR1 is SEHNR and CDR2 is FQNEAQ (reference sequence). Trimming left V 1 base short and J 4 bases short, with 8 bases between. The CDR3 consists of 14 residues. CDR3 bases: TGTGCCAGCAGCTTAGAGGGGTCTAATCAGCCCCAGCATTTT. It is translated as CASSLEGSNQPQHF.

V usage is TRBV10-3 and J usage is TRBJ2-3; a weak D match, TRBD2 (5 bases). V gave up 6 bases and J gave up 10 bases, with 11 bases separating them. Germline CDR1 and CDR2: ENHRY and SYGVKD. The CDR3 runs to 11 residues. CDR3 loop: CAIRSGYPQYF. CDR3 sequence (DNA): TGTGCCATCAGGTCGGGGTATCCGCAGTATTTT.

The J gene is TRBJ2-3, the V gene TRBV29-1, with D maybe TRBD2 (7 bases). This CDR3 has 14 residues. Between the trimmed V and J ends, which lost 5 bases and 6 bases, there was a span of 18 bases. Germline V gene lookup returns CDR1 SQVTM and CDR2 ANQGSEA. This CDR3 is CSVWRGGGGDTQYF. For the CDR3, the DNA is TGCAGCGTTTGGAGGGGGGGAGGAGGCGATACGCAGTATTTT.

This rearrangement joins TRBV18 to TRBJ2-7; no clear D. Trimming removed 4 bases from V and 4 bases from J, with 8 bases in between. The CDR3 is 12 residues long. CDR1 and CDR2 from the germline V gene are KGHSH and LQKENI. The CDR3 DNA follows: TGTGCCAGCTCACGAGAGGAGTACGAGCAGTACTTC. Translated: CASSREEYEQYF. Full variable domain (outside the CDR3, taken from reference TRBV18 and TRBJ2-7): NAGVMQNPRHLVRRRGQEARLRCSPMKGHSHVYWYRQLPEEGLKFMVYLQKENIIDESGMPKERFSAEFPKEGPSILRIQQVVRGDSAAYFCASSREEYEQYFGPGTRLTVT.

This chain joins TRBV6-6 and TRBJ2-1; maybe TRBD2 (6 bases). Germline V lookup: CDR1 MNHNY, CDR2 SVGAGI (reference sequence). There are 14 residues in the CDR3. The V end was cut by 5 bases, the J end by 5 bases, with 13 bases between. The CDR3 is CASSPSALNNEQFF. The CDR3, as DNA: TGTGCCAGCAGTCCTAGCGCACTAAACAATGAGCAGTTCTTC.

The gene calls are TRBV7-8 and TRBJ1-2; no reliable D call. Trimming took off 5 bases at V and 0 bases at J, with 16 bases between the two ends. The V gene's germline CDR1 is SGHVS and CDR2 FQNEAQ. The CDR3 runs 16 residues. CDR3 loop: CASSRLLGETNYGYTF. The CDR3 DNA follows: TGTGCCAGCAGCAGATTACTTGGAGAAACTAACTATGGCTACACCTTC.

The chain is built from TRBV27 and TRBJ2-1; 7 bases fit TRBD2. The CDR3 is 14 residues long. From germline, CDR1 is MNHEY and CDR2 SMNVEV (reference sequence). V dropped 5 bases and J dropped 1; count of bases not matched to a gene: 2. The CDR3 loop reads CASSGGSSYNEQFF. CDR3 bases: TGTGCCAGCAGTGGCGGGAGTTCCTACAATGAGCAGTTCTTC.

This clone was detected once. The chain is built from TRBV27 and TRBJ2-1; 10 positions agree with TRBD1. This CDR3 comprises 16 residues. The trim removed 6 bases at V and 2 bases at J, leaving 7 bases unmatched. Germline V gives CDR1 MNHEY, CDR2 SMNVEV (reference sequence). The CDR3 coding sequence is TGTGCCAGCAGGTCCAGACAGGGGGCGGCCTACAATGAGCAGTTCTTC. Translating gives CASRSRQGAAYNEQFF.

The chain joins TRBV5-4 to TRBJ2-7, with TRBD2 matching 10 bases. Germline V gene lookup returns CDR1 SGHNT and CDR2 YYREEE (reference sequence). V was pared by 2 bases and J by 4 bases, with 6 bases of the junction left unmatched. The CDR3 is 15 residues long. The CDR3 region is CASSFSSGSTYEQYF. CDR3 coding DNA: TGTGCCAGCAGCTTTTCTAGCGGGAGTACTTACGAGCAGTACTTC.

The J gene is TRBJ1-1, the V gene TRBV11-2; D may be TRBD1 (5 bases). Germline CDR1 and CDR2: SGHAT and FQNNGV. The ends were cut back, 7 bases at V and 9 bases at J, with 27 bases in the middle. The CDR3 has 16 residues. CDR3 bases: TGTGCCAGCACCTCCGGGTATGGGGGGAATCTTAAACAAGCTTTCTTT. Residues: CASTSGYGGNLKQAFF.

The chain employs TRBV4-1 and TRBJ2-3; the D is unclear. The germline gives CDR1 MGHRA, CDR2 YSYEKL. The length of the CDR3 is 12 residues. Trimming shortened V by 4 bases and J by 6 bases, and 8 bases separated the two germline ends. The CDR3: CASSLGVDTQYF. The CDR3 DNA sequence: TGCGCCAGCAGCCTGGGCGTGGATACGCAGTATTTT.

This chain links TRBV29-1 with TRBJ2-7, with 7 bases matching TRBD1. V lost 7 bases to trimming and J lost 2 bases; unmatched junction nucleotides: 8. Germline V gene data show CDR1 as SQVTM and CDR2 as ANQGSEA. There are 13 residues in the CDR3. The chain's CDR3 is CSAEGDRTYEQYF. The CDR3 bases are TGCAGCGCCGAGGGGGACAGAACCTACGAGCAGTACTTC.

The genes are TRBV6-1 and TRBJ1-6; no definite D call. The length of the CDR3 is 15 residues. Germline assignment: CDR1 MNHNS and CDR2 SASEGT. With 6 bases removed from V and 0 bases from J, the gap between germline ends came to 9 bases. This chain's CDR3 is CASRVQSSYNSPLHF. As DNA, the CDR3 is TGTGCCAGCAGGGTACAGAGCTCCTATAATTCACCCCTCCACTTT.

The chain has TRBV7-6 and TRBJ1-4; D ambiguous. Germline CDR1 reads SGHVS; CDR2 reads FNYEAQ. This CDR3 has 14 amino acids. Trimming pared 3 bases from V and 3 bases from J, leaving 8 bases between. CDR3 in amino acids: CASSLGGANEKLFF. In DNA, the CDR3 is TGTGCCAGCAGCTTGGGAGGAGCTAATGAAAAACTGTTTTTT.

V is TRBV10-1 and J is TRBJ2-7; D may be TRBD1 (6 bases). The CDR3 length is 13 residues. Trimming pared 6 bases from V and 1 base from J, leaving 10 bases between. Germline assignment: CDR1 WNHNN and CDR2 SYGVQD (reference sequence). This chain's CDR3 is CASRVQGSYEQYF. CDR3 nucleotides: TGCGCCAGCAGGGTACAGGGATCCTACGAGCAGTACTTC.

The chain uses TRBV5-6 and TRBJ2-5; 7 nucleotides line up with TRBD2. Trimming at V came to 4 bases and at J to 2 bases, leaving 17 bases not matched to a gene. CDR1 is SGHDT and CDR2 is YYEEEE in the germline V gene. The CDR3 sequence is 18 residues long. The CDR3 coding sequence is TGTGCCAGCAGCGTCCTAGCGGTTCCCGGCCCTCCACAAGAGACCCAGTACTTC. This sequence encodes CASSVLAVPGPPQETQYF. Filled out from reference TRBV5-6 and TRBJ2-5, the complete variable domain reads DAGVTQSPTHLIKTRGQQVTLRCSPKSGHDTVSWYQQALGQGPQFIFQYYEEEERQRGNFPDRFSGHQFPNYSSELNVNALLLGDSALYLCASSVLAVPGPPQETQYFGPGTRLLVL.